The source of this T cell receptor beta chain is a study of T-cell memory formation after mild COVID-19. Overall study context: Largely donor-specific TCR clusters were found.

TCR alpha and TCR beta cDNA libraries carrying sample barcodes and UMIs came from 5'RACE with constant-segment primers. TCRdb re-called the 5' RACE reads through MiXCR, storing one row per CDR3 protein. The sample lists some 310,000 distinct CDR3 sequences, roughly 20% occurring once. The CDR3 is made up of 15 amino acids. Looked up from germline, CDR1 is MNHEY and CDR2 is SVGEGT. Trimming left V 5 bases short and J 1 base short, with 9 bases between. Study results and caveats: Contracting CD8+ clones were enriched in EMRA, CD4+ mainly in CM and EM. Contracting clones from day 15 to 85 had balanced CD4/CD8; later expanders favoured CD4+.

A note on this clonotype: The antigen is unknown.

The sample consisted of PBMCs or a T cell subset sorted from them (not recorded which). The receptor was derived from a man aged 18 to 30 who had mild COVID-19 (a few samples of this study predate the infection). Cell type and time point are not known. This sequence joins TRBV6-2 or TRBV6-3 and TRBJ2-6, with D perhaps matching TRBD1 or TRBD2 (5 bases each). The CDR3: CASSRGRSGANVLTF. CDR3 coding DNA: TGTGCCAGCAGTCGGGGACGGTCTGGGGCCAACGTCCTGACTTTC.